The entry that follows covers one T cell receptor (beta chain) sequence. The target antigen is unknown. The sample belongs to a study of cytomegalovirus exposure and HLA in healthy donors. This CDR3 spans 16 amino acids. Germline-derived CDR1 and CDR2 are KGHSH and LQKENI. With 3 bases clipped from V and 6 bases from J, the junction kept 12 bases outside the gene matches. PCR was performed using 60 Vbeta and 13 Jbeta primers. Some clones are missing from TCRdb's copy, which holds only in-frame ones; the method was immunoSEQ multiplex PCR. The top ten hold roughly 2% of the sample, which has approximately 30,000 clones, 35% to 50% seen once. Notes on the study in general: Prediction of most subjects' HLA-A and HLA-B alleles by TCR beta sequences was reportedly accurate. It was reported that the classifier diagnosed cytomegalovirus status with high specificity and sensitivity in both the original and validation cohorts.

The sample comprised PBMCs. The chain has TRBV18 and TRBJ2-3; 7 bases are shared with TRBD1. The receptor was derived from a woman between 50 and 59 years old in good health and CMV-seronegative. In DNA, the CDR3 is TGTGCCAGCTCACCCCTGGGAGCGACAGGGATGGATACGCAGTATTTT. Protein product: CASSPLGATGMDTQYF. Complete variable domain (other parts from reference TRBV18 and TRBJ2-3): NAGVMQNPRHLVRRRGQEARLRCSPMKGHSHVYWYRQLPEEGLKFMVYLQKENIIDESGMPKERFSAEFPKEGPSILRIQQVVRGDSAAYFCASSPLGATGMDTQYFGPGTRLTVL.